The clone carrying this T cell receptor (beta chain) was seen a few times. Its antigen is still unknown. These data come from a study of T cell clones after liver transplantation. Study-level information: Liver transplant recipients had immunosuppression withdrawal attempted within 2 years. Findings and caveats of the study: Graft donor-reactive T cells possibly entered the graft instead of undergoing deletion. Conclusions were preliminary, with small, heterogeneous patient groups.

Repertoires were generated with immunoSEQ multiplex PCR, while TCRdb's copy carries only in-frame clones and drops some. The table includes about 21,000 clones, approximately 93% detected once. CDR3 length equals 18 residues. The germline gives CDR1 SGHTA, CDR2 FQGTGA. Trimming took off 5 bases at V and 3 bases at J, with 24 bases between the two ends. V usage is TRBV7-3 and J usage is TRBJ2-3; D not resolved. The sequence came from a human patient who received a liver transplant. Some T cells may possibly be graft donor cells. Sequenced here: CD8+ T cells from blood, sampled around 25 months after liver transplant. The CDR3 protein is CASSPGRSDLRGTDTQYF. The CDR3 nucleotides are TGTGCCAGCAGCCCGGGCCGAAGTGACTTAAGAGGAACAGATACGCAGTATTTT.